The rows below give T cell receptor beta chains drawn from one sample of a study of cytomegalovirus exposure and HLA in healthy donors. The protocol was immunoSEQ multiplex PCR, while the TCRdb copy is restricted to in-frame clones and leaves out a portion. Among about 200,000 clones listed, approximately 80% were seen once. Sequencing used PBMCs. These receptors came from a boy younger than 10 in good health and CMV-seronegative. Both conserved end residues are part of each CDR3. D genes are given only for firm matches. Where a row states a size, it is once, few, many or the class of an expanded clone; other rows omit it.

v_gene,j_gene,abundance,d_gene,CDR3aa,CDR3nt
TRBV5-1,TRBJ2-1,.,.,CASSLARGNNEQFF,TGCGCCAGCAGCTTGGCCAGAGGGAACAATGAGCAGTTCTTC
TRBV7-9,TRBJ1-6,.,TRBD1,CASSPEGQGSSPLHF,TGTGCCAGCAGTCCCGAGGGACAGGGGTCTTCACCCCTCCACTTT
TRBV7-9,TRBJ1-2,.,.,CASSPRAHYGYTF,TGTGCCAGCAGCCCGAGGGCACACTATGGCTACACCTTC
TRBV29-1,TRBJ2-1,.,TRBD2,CSASSGEQFF,TGCAGCGCTTCTAGCGGTGAGCAGTTCTTC
TRBV10-3,TRBJ2-3,once,TRBD2,CAISESYSGVTDTQYF,TGTGCCATCAGTGAGTCCTATAGCGGGGTCACAGATACGCAGTATTTT
TRBV27,TRBJ2-7,.,.,CASSSANTGLGVGSYEQYF,TGTGCCAGCAGTTCAGCGAACACAGGGTTGGGAGTGGGCTCCTACGAGCAGTACTTC
TRBV12-5,TRBJ2-5,once,TRBD2,CASGTAILAGGRETQYF,TGTGCTAGTGGTACCGCTATTCTAGCGGGCGGTAGGGAGACCCAGTACTTC
TRBV6-6,TRBJ2-7,few,.,CASSYRTSSYEQYF,TGTGCCAGCAGTTACCGGACTTCCAGCTACGAGCAGTACTTC
TRBV7-9,TRBJ2-7,.,.,CASSLSGKDEQYF,TGTGCCAGCAGCTTATCAGGGAAGGACGAGCAGTACTTC
TRBV7-3,TRBJ2-6,once,TRBD2,CASNPSGGSRGANVLTF,TGTGCAAGCAACCCTAGCGGGGGGTCGAGAGGGGCCAACGTCCTGACTTTC
TRBV7-8,TRBJ1-1,.,.,CASSPWDNPTGEAFF,TGTGCCAGCAGCCCCTGGGACAACCCGACGGGTGAAGCTTTCTTT
TRBV7-6,TRBJ2-7,.,.,CASSLGPAALEQYF,TGTGCCAGCAGCTTAGGTCCGGCGGCCCTCGAGCAGTACTTC
TRBV10-3,TRBJ2-3,.,.,CAISEWRDRTTDTQYF,TGTGCCATCAGTGAGTGGCGCGACAGGACCACAGATACGCAGTATTTT
TRBV5-1,TRBJ2-7,few,TRBD1,CASTISTGATYEQYF,TGCGCCAGCACGATATCGACAGGGGCCACATACGAGCAGTACTTC
TRBV14,TRBJ2-7,.,.,CASSQYGGTEQYF,TGTGCCAGCAGCCAATACGGCGGAACCGAGCAGTACTTC
TRBV6-1,TRBJ1-2,.,.,CASRGREAYGYTF,TGTGCCAGCAGGGGCAGGGAGGCCTATGGCTACACCTTC
TRBV19,TRBJ2-1,.,.,CASSSGVGYNEQFF,TGTGCCAGTAGTAGCGGGGTCGGGTACAATGAGCAGTTCTTC
TRBV12-5,TRBJ2-1,.,TRBD2,CASGLVAGLAGVGQFF,TGTGCTAGTGGTTTGGTAGCGGGACTAGCGGGAGTAGGGCAGTTCTTC
TRBV5-1,TRBJ2-7,.,TRBD2,CASSLGNSGRVRPYEQYF,TGCGCCAGCAGCCTAGGTAATAGCGGGAGGGTCCGGCCCTACGAGCAGTACTTC
TRBV5-1,TRBJ1-1,.,.,CASSLSAGGNTEAFF,TGCGCCAGCAGCTTGTCCGCCGGGGGGAACACTGAAGCTTTCTTT
TRBV30,TRBJ1-4,once,TRBD1,CAWNRGDEKLFF,TGTGCCTGGAACAGGGGCGATGAAAAACTGTTTTTT
TRBV30,TRBJ1-1,.,.,CAWGLGELAFF,TGTGCCTGGGGACTAGGGGAGTTGGCTTTCTTT
TRBV6-5,TRBJ1-2,.,TRBD1,CASSYYRGSDYGYTF,TGTGCCAGCAGTTACTACAGGGGATCGGACTATGGCTACACCTTC
TRBV11-2,TRBJ2-7,few,.,CASSSIQYEQYF,TGTGCCAGCAGCTCAATCCAGTACGAGCAGTACTTC
TRBV11-2,TRBJ2-3,.,.,CASSLYSGRTDTQYF,TGTGCCAGCAGCTTGTACAGCGGGCGCACAGATACGCAGTATTTT
TRBV11-2,TRBJ2-3,once,TRBD2,CASSLVGSGGADTQYF,TGTGCCAGCAGCTTAGTAGGTAGCGGGGGAGCAGATACGCAGTATTTT
TRBV15,TRBJ2-1,once,.,CATGGVIPDSAREQFF,TGTGCCACCGGAGGTGTTATACCGGACTCCGCCAGGGAGCAGTTCTTC
TRBV14,TRBJ1-4,few,.,CASSPPGEGGEKLFF,TGTGCCAGCAGCCCACCAGGAGAAGGGGGTGAAAAACTGTTTTTT
TRBV6-1,TRBJ2-7,.,.,CASSEAPLYEQYF,TGTGCCAGCAGTGAAGCCCCACTCTACGAGCAGTACTTC
TRBV19,TRBJ2-3,once,TRBD1,CASSKGQEVITDTQYF,TGTGCCAGTAGTAAGGGACAGGAGGTCATAACAGATACGCAGTATTTT
TRBV19,TRBJ1-2,few,TRBD1,CASTMTGTANGYTF,TGTGCCAGTACTATGACCGGGACAGCAAACGGCTACACCTTC
TRBV19,TRBJ1-1,.,.,CASSRRQRENTEAFF,TGTGCCAGTAGTAGGCGACAGAGAGAGAACACTGAAGCTTTCTTT
TRBV21-1,TRBJ2-3,.,.,CASSKDGTGDAVGDTQYF,TGTGCCAGCAGCAAAGATGGAACAGGGGACGCCGTGGGAGATACGCAGTATTTT
TRBV29-1,TRBJ1-2,once,.,CSVSVYTF,TGCAGCGTTTCTGTCTACACCTTC
TRBV11-3,TRBJ1-5,.,.,CASSFAGEGLANQPQHF,TGTGCCAGCAGCTTCGCCGGGGAAGGTCTTGCCAATCAGCCCCAGCATTTT
TRBV9,TRBJ1-3,.,TRBD1,CASSKGDSGNTIYF,TGTGCCAGCAGCAAAGGGGACAGCGGAAACACCATATATTTT
TRBV11-3,TRBJ1-1,.,.,CASSFNRATEAFF,TGTGCCAGCAGCTTCAACAGGGCCACTGAAGCTTTCTTT
TRBV15,TRBJ2-1,.,.,CATSRSAGSYNEQFF,TGTGCCACCAGCAGATCCGCGGGCTCCTACAATGAGCAGTTCTTC
TRBV15,TRBJ1-4,.,.,CATSPGVTNEKLFF,TGTGCCACCAGCCCAGGGGTAACTAATGAAAAACTGTTTTTT
TRBV19,TRBJ2-1,.,TRBD2,CASSSSSGLAGANEQFF,TGTGCCAGTAGTAGCTCTTCGGGACTAGCGGGAGCCAATGAGCAGTTCTTC
TRBV6-1,TRBJ2-3,.,TRBD2,CASSELAGEKDTQYF,TGTGCCAGCAGTGAGCTAGCGGGAGAGAAAGATACGCAGTATTTT
TRBV25-1,TRBJ2-7,.,TRBD1,CASSERGTGGFEQYF,TGTGCCAGCAGTGAAAGAGGGACAGGGGGCTTCGAGCAGTACTTC
TRBV2,TRBJ1-1,few,.,CASRQTDLNTEAFF,TGTGCCAGCAGGCAGACAGACTTAAACACTGAAGCTTTCTTT
TRBV7-6,TRBJ2-1,once,.,CASSLSSARYNEQFF,TGTGCCAGCAGCTTATCTAGCGCGAGATACAATGAGCAGTTCTTC
TRBV18,TRBJ1-2,.,.,CASSPNPLANYGYTF,TGTGCCAGCTCACCAAATCCGTTAGCTAACTATGGCTACACCTTC
TRBV7-9,TRBJ2-3,.,TRBD1,CASSLSGAGGYADTQYF,TGTGCCAGCAGCTTATCGGGGGCAGGGGGCTACGCAGATACGCAGTATTTT
TRBV7-9,TRBJ2-5,.,.,CASSLGNSQETQYF,TGTGCCAGCAGCCTGGGCAACAGCCAAGAGACCCAGTACTTC
TRBV7-9,TRBJ1-4,.,.,CASSLSPGGNEKLFF,TGTGCCAGCAGCTTAAGTCCGGGGGGCAATGAAAAACTGTTTTTT
TRBV30,TRBJ2-1,once,.,CAWSAGRSYNEQFF,TGTGCCTGGAGTGCTGGCCGATCCTACAATGAGCAGTTCTTC
TRBV5-1,TRBJ1-6,.,TRBD1,CASSLAGTAYNSPLHF,TGCGCCAGCAGCTTGGCTGGGACAGCTTATAATTCACCCCTCCACTTT
TRBV27,TRBJ1-1,.,.,CASARGNTEAFF,TGTGCCAGCGCAAGAGGTAACACTGAAGCTTTCTTT
TRBV6-1,TRBJ2-1,.,.,CAIHRGGLAVNEQFF,TGTGCCATCCACAGGGGGGGACTAGCAGTCAATGAGCAGTTCTTC
TRBV5-6,TRBJ1-6,.,TRBD1,CASSLGGGGYSPLHF,TGTGCCAGCAGCTTAGGAGGGGGCGGTTATTCACCCCTCCACTTT
TRBV14,TRBJ2-2,.,.,CASSQERGTGELFF,TGTGCCAGCAGCCAAGAAAGGGGCACCGGGGAGCTGTTTTTT
TRBV7-3,TRBJ2-1,.,.,CASSLTGAHEQFF,TGTGCCAGCAGCTTAACAGGGGCGCATGAGCAGTTCTTC
TRBV9,TRBJ1-2,.,TRBD1,CASSVGGGGYTF,TGTGCCAGCAGCGTAGGAGGGGGCGGCTACACCTTC